Listed below are T cell receptor beta chains from one sample, sequenced in a study of T cell responses to AZD1222 COVID-19 vaccine. Using immunoSEQ multiplex PCR, the repertoire was profiled, and TCRdb retains in-frame clones only, with some absent. In the table there are about 150,000 clones, about 90% of which are singletons. This sample comprised peripheral blood, obtained 28 days after the second AZD1222 dose. The receptors come from an adult who received the AZD1222 COVID-19 vaccine. CDR3s include the opening cysteine and the closing phenylalanine or tryptophan. D genes are given only for firm matches. Clone size is given for some rows only: seen once, a few or many times, or a class if the clone is expanded.

>TRBV6-2/TRBV6-3|once|TRBD2|TRBJ2-7
CASSLAVGNEQYF
TGTGCCAGCAGTCTAGCGGTGGGGAACGAGCAGTACTTC
>TRBV7-8|-|-|TRBJ2-1
CASSVLRLSYNEQFF
TGTGCCAGCAGCGTCCTACGACTCTCCTACAATGAGCAGTTCTTC
>TRBV13|-|-|TRBJ2-3
CASSYGTDLWSQYF
TGTGCCAGCAGTTATGGGACTGACTTGTGGTCGCAGTATTTT
>TRBV3-1/TRBV3-2|-|-|TRBJ2-1
CASSQEPGSSYNEQFF
TGTGCCAGCAGCCAAGAGCCCGGGAGTTCCTACAATGAGCAGTTCTTC
>TRBV5-1|-|TRBD1|TRBJ1-3
CASSLRTGDGNTIYF
TGCGCCAGCAGCTTGCGGACAGGGGACGGAAACACCATATATTTT
>TRBV29-1|-|-|TRBJ2-5
CSAEGTTQETQYF
TGCAGCGCCGAAGGCACAACCCAAGAGACCCAGTACTTC
>TRBV11-2|-|-|TRBJ2-1
CASSLVRSGPYSYNEQFF
TGTGCCAGCAGCTTAGTTCGTTCGGGGCCTTACTCCTACAATGAGCAGTTCTTC
>TRBV23-1|-|TRBD2|TRBJ2-1
CASSQSRTSGINEQFF
TGCGCCAGCAGTCAATCTAGGACTAGCGGAATCAATGAGCAGTTCTTC
>TRBV19|-|-|TRBJ2-1
CASSIKRRGQIESSYNEQFF
TGTGCCAGTAGTATTAAAAGAAGAGGACAGATCGAAAGCTCCTACAATGAGCAGTTCTTC
>TRBV24-1|-|TRBD2|TRBJ2-3
CATSDGTSGRAVDTQYF
TGTGCCACCAGTGATGGGACTAGCGGGAGGGCGGTAGATACGCAGTATTTT
>TRBV5-6|-|-|TRBJ2-7
CASSLLRYEQYF
TGTGCCAGCAGCTTGCTGCGCTACGAGCAGTACTTC
>TRBV7-9|-|TRBD1|TRBJ1-4
CASSSGQPNEKLFF
TGTGCCAGCAGCTCGGGACAGCCCAATGAAAAACTGTTTTTT
>TRBV9|-|-|TRBJ2-5
CASSVAGSETQYF
TGTGCCAGCAGCGTAGCGGGGTCGGAGACCCAGTACTTC
>TRBV6-1|once|-|TRBJ1-2
CASSEEANYGYTF
TGTGCCAGCAGTGAAGAGGCTAACTATGGCTACACCTTC
>TRBV19|-|-|TRBJ2-1
CASSIRDGVRGEQFF
TGTGCCAGTAGTATTCGGGACGGAGTTAGGGGCGAGCAGTTCTTC
>TRBV14|-|TRBD2|TRBJ2-7
CASSQDAGVGEQYF
TGTGCCAGCAGCCAAGATGCGGGAGTGGGAGAGCAGTACTTC